Sequencing of this T cell receptor beta chain was carried out in a study of shared clonotypes between healthy human individuals. To note about this clone: A single base is all that separates this from a far larger clone, so a read error is likely.

Assay execution proceeded at the deep level. Clones were read by immunoSEQ multiplex PCR, and TCRdb kept only the in-frame ones, dropping some. This sample has about 460,000 clones; around 77% occur once, and the top ten carry around 12%. Donors had no recently reported acute infections or vaccinations and were HIV-negative. For unsorted samples, genomic DNA was extracted from 94 million or so PBMCs. This receptor was obtained from a woman in her 40s in good health. Some clones in this sample may be carry-over from other donors' samples. Material: PBMCs.

In DNA, the CDR3 is TGTGCCAGCAGAGGGGGGGAGAGTGAAAAACTGTTTTTT. This sequence encodes CASRGGESEKLFF. The V gene is TRBV5-4, the J gene TRBJ1-4; a weak D match, TRBD1 (6 bases). The V end was cut by 5 bases, the J end by 7 bases, with 12 bases between. The CDR3 has 13 amino acids. CDR1 and CDR2 (germline): SGHNT, YYREEE (reference sequence).